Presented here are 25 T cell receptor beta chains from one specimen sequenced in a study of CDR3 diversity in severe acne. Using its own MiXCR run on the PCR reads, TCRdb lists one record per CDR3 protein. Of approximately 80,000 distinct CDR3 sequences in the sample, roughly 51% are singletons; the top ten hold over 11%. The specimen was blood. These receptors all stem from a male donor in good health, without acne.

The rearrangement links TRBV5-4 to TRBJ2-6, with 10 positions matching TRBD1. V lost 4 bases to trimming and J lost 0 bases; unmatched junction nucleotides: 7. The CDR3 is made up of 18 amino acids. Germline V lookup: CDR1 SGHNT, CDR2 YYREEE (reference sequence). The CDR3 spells CASSSIGTGVSGANVLTF. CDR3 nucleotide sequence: TGTGCCAGCAGCAGCATCGGGACAGGGGTCTCTGGGGCCAACGTCCTGACTTTC.

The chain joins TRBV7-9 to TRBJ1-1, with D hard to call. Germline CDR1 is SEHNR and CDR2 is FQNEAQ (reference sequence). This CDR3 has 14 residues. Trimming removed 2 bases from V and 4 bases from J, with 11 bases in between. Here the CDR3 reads CASSLSGVGTEAFF. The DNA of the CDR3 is TGTGCCAGCAGCTTATCCGGGGTAGGCACTGAAGCTTTCTTT. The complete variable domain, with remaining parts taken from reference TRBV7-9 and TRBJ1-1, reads DTGVSQNPRHKITKRGQNVTFRCDPISEHNRLYWYRQTLGQGPEFLTYFQNEAQLEKSRLLSDRFSAERPKGSFSTLEIQRTEQGDSAMYLCASSLSGVGTEAFFGQGTRLTVV.

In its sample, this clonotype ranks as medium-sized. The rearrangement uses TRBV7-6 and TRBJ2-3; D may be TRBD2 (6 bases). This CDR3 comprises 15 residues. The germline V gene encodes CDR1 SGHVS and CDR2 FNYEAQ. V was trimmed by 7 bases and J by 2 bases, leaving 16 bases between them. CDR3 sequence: CASTSRRGNTDTQYF. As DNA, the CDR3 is TGTGCCAGCACCTCCCGGCGGGGAAACACAGATACGCAGTATTTT.

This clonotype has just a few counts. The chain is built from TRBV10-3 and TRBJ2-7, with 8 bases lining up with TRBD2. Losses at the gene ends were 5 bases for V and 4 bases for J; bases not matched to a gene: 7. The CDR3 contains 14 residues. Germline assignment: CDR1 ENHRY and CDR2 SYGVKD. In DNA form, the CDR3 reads TGTGCCATCAGTCGAAGCGGGGGCCAGTACGAGCAGTACTTC. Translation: CAISRSGGQYEQYF.

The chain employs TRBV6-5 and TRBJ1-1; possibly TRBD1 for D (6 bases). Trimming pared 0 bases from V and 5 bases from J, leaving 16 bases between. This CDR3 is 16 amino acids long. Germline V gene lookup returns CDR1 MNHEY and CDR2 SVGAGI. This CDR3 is CASSYSGVGGRTEAFF. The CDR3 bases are TGTGCCAGCAGTTACTCGGGTGTCGGGGGGCGAACTGAAGCTTTCTTT.

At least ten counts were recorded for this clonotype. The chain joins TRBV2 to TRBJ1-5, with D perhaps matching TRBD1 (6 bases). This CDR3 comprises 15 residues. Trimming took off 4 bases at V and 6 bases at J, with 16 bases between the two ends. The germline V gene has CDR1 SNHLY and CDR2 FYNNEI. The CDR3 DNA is TGTGCCAGCAGTGTCTCGGGGGCTGGGAGTCAGCCCCAGCATTTT. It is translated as CASSVSGAGSQPQHF. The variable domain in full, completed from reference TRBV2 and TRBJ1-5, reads EPEVTQTPSHQVTQMGQEVILRCVPISNHLYFYWYRQILGQKVEFLVSFYNNEISEKSEIFDDQFSVERPDGSNFTLKIRSTKLEDSAMYFCASSVSGAGSQPQHFGDGTRLSIL.

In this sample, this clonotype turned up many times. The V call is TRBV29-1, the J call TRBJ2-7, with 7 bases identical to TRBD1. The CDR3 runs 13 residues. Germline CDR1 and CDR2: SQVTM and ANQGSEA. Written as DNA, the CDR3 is TGCAGTCCGGGGACAGAGAGCTCCTACGAGCAGTACTTC. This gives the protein CSPGTESSYEQYF.

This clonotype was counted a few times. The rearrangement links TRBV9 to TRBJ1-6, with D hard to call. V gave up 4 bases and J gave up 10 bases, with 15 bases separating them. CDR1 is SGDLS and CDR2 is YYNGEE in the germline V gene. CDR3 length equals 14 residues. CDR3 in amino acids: CASSSGNDNSPLHF. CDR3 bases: TGTGCCAGCAGCTCGGGGAATGACAACTCACCCCTCCACTTT. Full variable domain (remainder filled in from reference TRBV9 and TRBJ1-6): DSGVTQTPKHLITATGQRVTLRCSPRSGDLSVYWYQQSLDQGLQFLIQYYNGEERAKGNILERFSAQQFPDLHSELNLSSLELGDSALYFCASSSGNDNSPLHFGNGTRLTVT.

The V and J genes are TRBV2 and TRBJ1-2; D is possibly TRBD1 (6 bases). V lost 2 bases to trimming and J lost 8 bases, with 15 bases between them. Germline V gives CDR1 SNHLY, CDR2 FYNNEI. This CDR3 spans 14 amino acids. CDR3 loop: CASSETGPGRGYTF. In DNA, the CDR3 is TGTGCCAGCAGTGAAACAGGGCCCGGCAGGGGCTACACCTTC.

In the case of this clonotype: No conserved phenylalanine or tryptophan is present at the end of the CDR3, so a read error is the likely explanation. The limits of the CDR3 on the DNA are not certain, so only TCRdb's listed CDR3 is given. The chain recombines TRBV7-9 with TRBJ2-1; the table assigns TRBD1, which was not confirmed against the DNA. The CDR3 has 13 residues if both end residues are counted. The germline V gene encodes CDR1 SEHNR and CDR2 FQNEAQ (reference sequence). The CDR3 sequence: CASSLDRGYTFGS.

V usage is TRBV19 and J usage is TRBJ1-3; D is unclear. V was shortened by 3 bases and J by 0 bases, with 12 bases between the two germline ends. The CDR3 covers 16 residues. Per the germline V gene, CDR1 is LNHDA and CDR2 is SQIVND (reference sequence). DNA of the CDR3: TGTGCCAGTAGTATCCCCAGCCTGTTCTCTGGAAACACCATATATTTT. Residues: CASSIPSLFSGNTIYF. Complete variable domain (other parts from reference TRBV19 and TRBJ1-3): DGGITQSPKYLFRKEGQNVTLSCEQNLNHDAMYWYRQDPGQGLRLIYYSQIVNDFQKGDIAEGYSVSREKKESFPLTVTSAQKNPTAFYLCASSIPSLFSGNTIYFGEGSWLTVV.

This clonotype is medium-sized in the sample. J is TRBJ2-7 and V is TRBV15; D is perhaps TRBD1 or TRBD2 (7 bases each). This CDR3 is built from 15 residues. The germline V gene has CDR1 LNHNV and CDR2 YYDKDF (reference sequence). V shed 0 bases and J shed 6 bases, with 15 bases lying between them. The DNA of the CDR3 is TGTGCCACCAGCAGAGACCCAGGGGGGGACTCCGAGCAGTACTTC. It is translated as CATSRDPGGDSEQYF.

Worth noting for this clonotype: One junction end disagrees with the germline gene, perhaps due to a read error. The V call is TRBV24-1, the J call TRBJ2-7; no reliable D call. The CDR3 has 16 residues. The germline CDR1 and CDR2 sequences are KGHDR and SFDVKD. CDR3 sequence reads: CASSFLRWASVYEQYF. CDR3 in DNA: TGTGCCAGCAGTTTCCTTCGTTGGGCCAGCGTTTACGAGCAGTACTTC.

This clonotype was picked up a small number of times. The CDR3 coding sequence is TGTGCCAGCAGCTCCCTTCCGGGCGAGGGGGCAGATACGCAGTATTTT. This encodes CASSSLPGEGADTQYF. This chain joins TRBV27 and TRBJ2-3, with D perhaps TRBD1 (6 bases). V was trimmed by 6 bases and J by 4 bases, leaving 20 bases between them. Germline V gene sequence: CDR1 MNHEY, CDR2 SMNVEV (reference sequence). The CDR3 length is 16 residues.

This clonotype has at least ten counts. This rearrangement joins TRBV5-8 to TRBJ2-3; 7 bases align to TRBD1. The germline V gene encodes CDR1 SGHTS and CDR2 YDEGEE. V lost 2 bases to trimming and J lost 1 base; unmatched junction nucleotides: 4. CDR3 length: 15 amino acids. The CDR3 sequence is CASSLNGQGTDTQYF. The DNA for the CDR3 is TGTGCCAGCAGCTTAAACGGACAGGGCACAGATACGCAGTATTTT.

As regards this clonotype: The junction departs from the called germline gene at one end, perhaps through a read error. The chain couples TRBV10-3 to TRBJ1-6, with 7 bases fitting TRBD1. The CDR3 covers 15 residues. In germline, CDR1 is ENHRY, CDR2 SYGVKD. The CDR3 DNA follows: TGTGCCAGCAGTGGGCCGACAGGGTCTAGATCACCCCTCCACTTT. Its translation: CASSGPTGSRSPLHF.

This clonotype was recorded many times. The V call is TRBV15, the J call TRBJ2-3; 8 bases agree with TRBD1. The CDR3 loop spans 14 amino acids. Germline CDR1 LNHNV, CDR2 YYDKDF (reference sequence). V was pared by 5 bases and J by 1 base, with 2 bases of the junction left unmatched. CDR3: CATSRGQGTDTQYF. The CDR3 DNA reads TGTGCCACCAGCCGGGGACAGGGCACAGATACGCAGTATTTT.

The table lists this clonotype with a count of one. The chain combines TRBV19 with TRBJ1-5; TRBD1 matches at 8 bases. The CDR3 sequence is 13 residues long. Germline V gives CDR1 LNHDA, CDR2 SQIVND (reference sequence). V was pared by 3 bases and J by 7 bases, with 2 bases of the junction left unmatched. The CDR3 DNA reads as TGTGCCAGTAGTATGGGACAGGAACAGCCCCAGCATTTT. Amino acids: CASSMGQEQPQHF.

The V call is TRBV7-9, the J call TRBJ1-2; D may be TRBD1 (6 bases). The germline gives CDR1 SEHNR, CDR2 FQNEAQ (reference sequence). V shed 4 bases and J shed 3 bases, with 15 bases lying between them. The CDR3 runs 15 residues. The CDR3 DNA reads TGTGCCAGCAGCTATACGGGGGGGCGGGACTATGGCTACACCTTC. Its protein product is CASSYTGGRDYGYTF.

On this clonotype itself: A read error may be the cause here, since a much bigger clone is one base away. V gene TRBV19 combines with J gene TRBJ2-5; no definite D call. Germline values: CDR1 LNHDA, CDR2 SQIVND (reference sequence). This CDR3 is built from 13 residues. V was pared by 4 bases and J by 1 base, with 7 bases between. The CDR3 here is CASSTDIQETQYF. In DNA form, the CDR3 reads TGTGCCAGTAGTACAGATATCCAAGAGACCCAGTACTTC.

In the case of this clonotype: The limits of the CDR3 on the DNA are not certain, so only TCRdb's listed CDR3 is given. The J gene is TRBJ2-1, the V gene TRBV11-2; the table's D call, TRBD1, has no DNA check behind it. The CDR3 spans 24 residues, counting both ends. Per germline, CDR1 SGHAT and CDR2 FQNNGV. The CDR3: CASSLTDGGATLFLYFGPGNEQFF.

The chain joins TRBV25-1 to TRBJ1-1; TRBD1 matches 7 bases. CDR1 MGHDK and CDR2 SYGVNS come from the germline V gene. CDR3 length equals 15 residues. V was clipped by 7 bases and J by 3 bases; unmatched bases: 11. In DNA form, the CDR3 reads TGTGCCAGCACCACCCGAGGCAGGGGGGACACTGAAGCTTTCTTT. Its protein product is CASTTRGRGDTEAFF.

The CDR3 nucleotides are TGTGCCAGCACCACCTCCGGGGAGCAGTACTTC. Protein: CASTTSGEQYF. J is TRBJ2-7 and V is TRBV2; D is uncertain. The CDR3 has 11 residues. V gave up 7 bases and J gave up 7 bases, with 11 bases separating them. Per germline, CDR1 SNHLY and CDR2 FYNNEI. The full variable domain, its missing parts supplied by reference TRBV2 and TRBJ2-7, is EPEVTQTPSHQVTQMGQEVILRCVPISNHLYFYWYRQILGQKVEFLVSFYNNEISEKSEIFDDQFSVERPDGSNFTLKIRSTKLEDSAMYFCASTTSGEQYFGPGTRLTVT.

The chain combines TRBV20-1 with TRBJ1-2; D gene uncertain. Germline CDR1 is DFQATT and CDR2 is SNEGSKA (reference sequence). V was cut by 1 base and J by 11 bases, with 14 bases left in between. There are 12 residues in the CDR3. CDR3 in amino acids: CSARGGGSGYTF. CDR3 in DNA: TGCAGTGCTAGAGGAGGAGGGAGTGGTTACACCTTC.

The CDR3 DNA is TGCAGTGCTAGAGATGGGGACAGGGGACGGGAGCAGTACTTC. It codes for CSARDGDRGREQYF. The V and J genes are TRBV20-1 and TRBJ2-7, with TRBD1 identical over 10 bases. Germline loops: CDR1 DFQATT, CDR2 SNEGSKA (reference sequence). CDR3 length equals 14 residues. Losses at the gene ends were 0 bases for V and 7 bases for J; bases not matched to a gene: 6.